This T cell receptor beta chain was sequenced for a study of cytomegalovirus exposure and HLA in healthy donors (dated by TCRdb to 2017 to 2019). Notes on the research overall: According to an earlier analysis of around 600 of the donors, about 179 million T cells yielded roughly 110 million unique TCR beta sequences and less than 300 Gb of sequence data. An early release covering over 500 HLA-typed donors comprised 250 to 350 gigabases of sequencing data and tens of millions of unique TCR sequences. Of the roughly 410 genotyped donors, over 80% were placed in the genetic ancestry cluster associated with self-reported Caucasian donors. The study aimed to test whether cataloging public T cell receptors could reveal signatures of past pathogen exposure. Using immunosequencing, the study profiled T cell repertoires from approximately 700 subjects and related those repertoires to cytomegalovirus serostatus. A separate validation cohort of over 95 different subjects was used in addition to the 666-subject first cohort. To predict cytomegalovirus infection status, the study brought together high-throughput TCR immunosequencing, statistical association of individual TCRs with disease status, and machine learning. A later analysis re-examined previously published TCR beta repertoires from around 670 donors and added high-resolution HLA genotyping to investigate patterns of TCR occurrence. The later analysis used no new phenotypic data to find candidate immune exposures, relying instead on TCR beta sequences and their occurrence across donors. An earlier analysis of approximately 500 of the donors applied high-throughput TCR beta sequencing to assess whether each TCR beta V gene segment acted as functional or pseudogenic. Donor age, sex, ethnicity and CMV serostatus were collected together with the repertoire data. A later genetic analysis took genome-wide SNP genotypes for about 55% of the 666 donors and used that subset as a discovery cohort. Every discovery cohort repertoire had been produced on one sequencing platform. Both class I and class II loci were covered by HLA typing, at four-digit resolution. The number of typed donors differed by locus: 629-630 for A, B, C, DRB1 and DQB1; 500 to 550 for DQA1; 606 for DPA1; and some 430 for DPB1. About 5 DR-DQ haplotypes were handled as single units for association and clustering, since linkage in the cohort was strong. On average, over 200,000 unique TCR beta nucleotide sequences were sequenced per donor among some 430 genotyped donors of the cohort, with roughly 18% of those sequences being non-productive.

Details on this clone: Its antigen target is currently unknown. No quality values exist for individual bases; no much larger clone is one base distant.

Findings and caveats that apply to the study as a whole: When HLA alleles, especially DR and DQ, strongly co-occurred, attributing TCR associations to individual alleles was difficult. Cytomegalovirus status was reported to be diagnosed by the classifier with high specificity and sensitivity in both the original and validation cohorts. According to the authors, the approach could potentially be generalized to other disease states and immunological phenotypes. CMV serostatus was the only immune exposure information available for the cohort. Because counts were too low, fewer than 20 rarely observed V segments, including chromosome 9 orphons, were excluded from the earlier analysis of several hundred of the donors. Presence/absence analyses assumed roughly uniform sequencing depth across donors, an assumption that may not hold. Some IMGT-functional V segments, including TRBV6-2 and TRBV6-3, could not be distinguished by the 87-base-pair reads and were therefore excluded. Because HLA typing was unavailable for some donors at each locus, only the typed subset was used in association tests. Across donors, most TCR sequences were observed very rarely, whereas some public TCRs were present in many individuals. Compared with the roughly 700-donor mean, donors in an Asian-associated ancestry cluster had fewer N-insertions in productive TCRs, according to a later genetic analysis. In a later analysis, some 17,000 TCR beta sequences were associated with specific HLA alleles at a false discovery rate of 0.05. V-gene and J-gene trimming of TCR beta chains was associated with a missense DCLRE1C variant in a later genetic analysis, and the association was replicated in an independent cohort. Only TCR beta chains were sequenced in this cohort, and the absence of alpha or paired-chain data limited detectable features. According to a later analysis, most CMV-associated TCR beta chains appeared to be HLA-restricted, and the HLA associations seemed to be driven largely by CMV exposure. An earlier analysis of approximately 590 of the donors showed that most TCR beta V segments appeared in productive rearrangements either about 87% or about 30% of the time, which broadly matched IMGT annotations. A later analysis found that TCR association rates varied across HLA loci, with DRB1 alleles showing the most associated TCRs and HLA-C alleles the fewest. Correlated functional status among segregating V segments might reflect linkage disequilibrium, but an unknown experimental factor could not be ruled out. A total of fewer than 200 TCR beta chains were listed by the study as associated with cytomegalovirus. A further reported finding was that TCR beta sequences accurately predicted the HLA-A and HLA-B alleles for most subjects in the first cohort. In a later analysis, several top co-occurrence clusters were reported to appear linked to parvovirus B19, influenza, CMV and Epstein-Barr virus. In a later analysis, HLA-associated TCR beta chains showed more clonal expansion and lower generation probabilities than non-associated chains that were equally common. The sequencing pipeline was judged likely to have produced a cluster of highly shared sequence variants as a technical artifact. A few of the identified cytomegalovirus-associated TCR beta chains were confirmed in vitro to be specific for cytomegalovirus antigens.

The library was built by means of the immunoSEQ multiplex PCR assay. For the multiplex PCR, a mixture combining 60 forward primers for TCR Vbeta segments and 13 reverse primers for TCR Jbeta segments was used. The CDR3 region of rearranged TCR beta genes was amplified from genomic DNA by a multiplex PCR assay. The Illumina HiSeq System was used to sequence the amplified TCR beta libraries as 87-base-pair reads. The paper's processing steps were these. A later analysis counted tens of millions of unique TCR beta chains across the 666 repertoires, and roughly 9.9 million of these chains were shared by at least two donors. To remove PCR and sequencing errors, raw reads were error-corrected and collapsed into unique sequences using a nearest-neighbor algorithm that merged closely related sequences. Alignment of CDR3 sequences to IMGT reference sequences was used to assign V, D and J gene segments. For a sequence to be retained, a match of at least six nucleotides to both a V gene segment and a J gene segment was required. A rearrangement counted as productive if the CDR3 had no stop codons and remained in frame with V and J, and every other rearrangement counted as non-productive. CDR3 was defined according to IMGT convention as the region running from the second conserved V-encoded cysteine to the conserved J-encoded phenylalanine. The earlier analysis of a few hundred of the donors excluded any sequence lacking an unambiguous match to a single V gene segment. In an earlier analysis of almost 600 of the donors, a V segment was called functional when productive rearrangements were above 56.7%, and segregating when the standard deviation between donors exceeded 5%. A statistical classification framework was built for diagnosing cytomegalovirus status from the catalog of TCR beta chain sequences. In a later analysis, V and J genes were assigned by comparing TCR nucleotide sequences against IMGT/GENE-DB human TR gene sequences. Using the TCRdist pipeline, a later analysis assigned CDR3 sequences along with most-parsimonious VDJ recombination scenarios. In a later analysis, each TCR beta chain was defined by its CDR3 amino acid sequence together with its V-gene family, and reads without a unique V-gene family were excluded. To address suspected cross-contamination and a sequencing artifact, a later analysis removed over 500 highly shared, low-generation-probability nucleotide sequences. In a later analysis, a clonal expansion index was calculated for each public chain from normalized within-repertoire ranks of inferred template counts. In a later analysis, generation probabilities were computed with a VDJ recombination model fitted to out-of-frame rearrangements, and the resulting probabilities were checked against IGoR. A later analysis scored TCR-TCR, TCR-HLA and TCR-CMV co-occurrence with hypergeometric tests, applying a repertoire-size bias correction to TCR pairs. In a later analysis, false discovery rates were estimated by permuting HLA or CMV assignments 20 times. In a later analysis, co-occurring TCRs were grouped using DBSCAN, and TCRdist sequence similarity was added for clustering within HLA-allele-positive subsets. Co-occurrence clustering excluded repertoires with fewer than 30,000 or more than 120,000 public chains, plus five with anomalous nucleotide sharing. TCRdb mirrors the immuneACCESS table, restricted to in-frame sequences. Some clones are absent from its copies; in checked studies, under half trace to an unresolved V gene, and the reason for the others is unknown. The V and J calls and the clone size are those of that table, but D and trimming were determined from the DNA. This sample has over 55,000 clones in its table, and 70% of those were observed once. About 8.9% of the sample is in the top ten clones.

Per the germline V gene (reference sequence), LNHDA is the CDR1 and SQIVND is the CDR2. Inclusive of the bounding cysteine and phenylalanine, the CDR3 is 15 residues long. Only CDR3 DNA is held: 45 bases, read in frame from base 1. Trimming takes 5 bases off V and 6 bases off J; junction bases not matched to a gene: 7. The cohort consisted of 666 healthy bone marrow donors. At the time of sampling, all cohort members were nominally healthy, though unrecorded immune exposures were likely present. The donor was CMV seropositive and was included in the group of 290 or so seropositive cohort members. A peripheral blood sample was collected from each donor, and TCR beta sequencing was performed on peripheral blood mononuclear cells. Genomic DNA extraction from the blood cell samples was performed with the Qiagen DNeasy Blood Extraction Kit.

The chain is made from TRBV19 and TRBJ1-5; TRBD1 agrees with 10 junctional bases. Material: PBMCs. The receptor was derived from a woman between 45 and 65 years old in good health and CMV-seropositive. The nucleotides read TGTGCCAGTAGTGGCGGACAGGGGGGGAGTCAGCCCCAGCATTTT. It translates to CASSGGQGGSQPQHF.